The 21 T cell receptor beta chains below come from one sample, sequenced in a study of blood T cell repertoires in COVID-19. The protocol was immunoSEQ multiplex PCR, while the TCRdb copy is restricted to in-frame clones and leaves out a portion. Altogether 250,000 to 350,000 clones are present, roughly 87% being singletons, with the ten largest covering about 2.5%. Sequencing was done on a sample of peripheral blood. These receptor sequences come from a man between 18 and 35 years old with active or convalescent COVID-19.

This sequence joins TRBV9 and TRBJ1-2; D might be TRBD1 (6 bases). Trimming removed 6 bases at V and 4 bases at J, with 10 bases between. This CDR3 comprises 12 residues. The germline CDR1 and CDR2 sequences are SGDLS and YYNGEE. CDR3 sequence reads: CASTQGGYGYTF. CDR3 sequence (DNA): TGTGCCAGCACACAGGGTGGCTATGGCTACACCTTC.

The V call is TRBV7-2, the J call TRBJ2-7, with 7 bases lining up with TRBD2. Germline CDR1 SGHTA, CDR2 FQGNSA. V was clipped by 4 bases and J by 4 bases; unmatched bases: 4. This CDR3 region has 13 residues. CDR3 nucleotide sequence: TGTGCCAGCAGCTCCAGGCGGGGGTACGAGCAGTACTTC. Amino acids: CASSSRRGYEQYF.

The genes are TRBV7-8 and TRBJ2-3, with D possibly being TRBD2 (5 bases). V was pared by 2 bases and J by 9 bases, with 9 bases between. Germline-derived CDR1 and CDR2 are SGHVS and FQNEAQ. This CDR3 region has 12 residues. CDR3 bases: TGTGCCAGCAGCTTACAGACTATCACGCAGTATTTT. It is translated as CASSLQTITQYF. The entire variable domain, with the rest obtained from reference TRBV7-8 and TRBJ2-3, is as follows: GAGVSQSPRYKVAKRGQDVALRCDPISGHVSLFWYQQALGQGPEFLTYFQNEAQLDKSGLPSDRFFAERPEGSVSTLKIQRTQQEDSAVYLCASSLQTITQYFGPGTRLTVL.

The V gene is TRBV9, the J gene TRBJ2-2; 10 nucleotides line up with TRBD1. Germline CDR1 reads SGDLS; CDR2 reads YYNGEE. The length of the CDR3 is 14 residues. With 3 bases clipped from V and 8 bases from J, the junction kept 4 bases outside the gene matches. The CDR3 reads CASSAGTGAGELFF. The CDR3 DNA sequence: TGTGCCAGCAGCGCTGGGACAGGGGCAGGGGAGCTGTTTTTT.

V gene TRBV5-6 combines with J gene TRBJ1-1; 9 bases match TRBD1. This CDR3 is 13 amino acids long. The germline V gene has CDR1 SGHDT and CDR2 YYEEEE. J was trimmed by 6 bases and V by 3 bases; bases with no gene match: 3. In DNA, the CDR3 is TGTGCCAGCAGCTCGACAGGGGGTTCTGAAGCTTTCTTT. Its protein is CASSSTGGSEAFF.

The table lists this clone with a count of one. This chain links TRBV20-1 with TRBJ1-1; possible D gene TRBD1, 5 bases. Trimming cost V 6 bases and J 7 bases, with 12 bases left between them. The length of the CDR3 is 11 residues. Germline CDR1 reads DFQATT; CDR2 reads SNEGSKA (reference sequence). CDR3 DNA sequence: TGCAGTGCCCTCCGGGGGGGTGAAGCTTTCTTT. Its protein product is CSALRGGEAFF.

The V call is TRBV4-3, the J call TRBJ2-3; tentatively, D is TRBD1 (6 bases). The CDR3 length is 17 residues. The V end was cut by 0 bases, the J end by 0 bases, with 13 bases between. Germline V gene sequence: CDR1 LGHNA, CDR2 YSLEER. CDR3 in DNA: TGCGCCAGCAGCCAAGATCAGACAGGAACTAGCACAGATACGCAGTATTTT. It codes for CASSQDQTGTSTDTQYF.

This chain's CDR3 is CASSLGASYTQYF. Here the CDR3 DNA reads TGTGCCAGCAGCTTAGGGGCTTCTTATACGCAGTATTTT. The gene calls are TRBV7-3 and TRBJ2-3; TRBD1 might be the D (5 bases). Germline-derived CDR1 and CDR2 are SGHTA and FQGTGA. The V and J ends lost 2 bases and 7 bases respectively, with 10 bases between them. The CDR3 runs to 13 residues. Combining the CDR3 with reference TRBV7-3 and TRBJ2-3 gives the whole variable domain GAGVSQTPSNKVTEKGKYVELRCDPISGHTALYWYRQSLGQGPEFLIYFQGTGAADDSGLPNDRFFAVRPEGSVSTLKIQRTERGDSAVYLCASSLGASYTQYFGPGTRLTVL.

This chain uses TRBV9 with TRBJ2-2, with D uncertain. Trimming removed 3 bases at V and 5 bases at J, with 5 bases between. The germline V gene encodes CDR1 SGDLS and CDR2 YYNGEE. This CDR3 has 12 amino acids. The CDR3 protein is CASSANTGELFF. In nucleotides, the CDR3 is TGTGCCAGCAGCGCCAATACCGGGGAGCTGTTTTTT.

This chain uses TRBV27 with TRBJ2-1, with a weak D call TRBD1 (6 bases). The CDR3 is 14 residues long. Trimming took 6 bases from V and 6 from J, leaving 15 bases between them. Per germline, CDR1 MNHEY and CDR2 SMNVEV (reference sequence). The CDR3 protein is CASSRQGFANEQFF. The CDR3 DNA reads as TGTGCCAGCAGCCGGCAGGGGTTTGCCAATGAGCAGTTCTTC.

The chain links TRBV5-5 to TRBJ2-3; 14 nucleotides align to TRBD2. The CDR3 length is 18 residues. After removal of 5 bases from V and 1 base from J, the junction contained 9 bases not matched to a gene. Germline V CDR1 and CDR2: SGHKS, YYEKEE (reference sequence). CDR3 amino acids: CASRSTSGGAFGTDTQYF. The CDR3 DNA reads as TGTGCCAGCAGGTCGACTAGCGGGGGGGCCTTCGGCACAGATACGCAGTATTTT.

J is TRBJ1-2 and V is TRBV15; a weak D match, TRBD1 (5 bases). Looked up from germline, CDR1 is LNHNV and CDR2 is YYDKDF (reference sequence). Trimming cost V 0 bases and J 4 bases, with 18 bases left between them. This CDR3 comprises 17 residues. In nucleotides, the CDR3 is TGTGCCACCAGCAGAGATCGCGGCAGGGCAACCGTCTATGGCTACACCTTC. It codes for CATSRDRGRATVYGYTF.

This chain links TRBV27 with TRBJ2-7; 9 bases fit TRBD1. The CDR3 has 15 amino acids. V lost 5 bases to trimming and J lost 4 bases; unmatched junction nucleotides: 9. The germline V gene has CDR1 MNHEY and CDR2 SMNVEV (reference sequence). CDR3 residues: CASSTPRTGEYEQYF. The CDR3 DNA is TGTGCCAGCAGTACCCCGAGGACAGGGGAATACGAGCAGTACTTC.

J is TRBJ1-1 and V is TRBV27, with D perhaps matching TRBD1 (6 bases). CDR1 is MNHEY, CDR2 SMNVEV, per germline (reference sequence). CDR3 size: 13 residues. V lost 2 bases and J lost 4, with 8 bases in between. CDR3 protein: CASSLQGITEAFF. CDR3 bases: TGTGCCAGCAGTTTACAGGGGATCACTGAAGCTTTCTTT.

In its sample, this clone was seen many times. The CDR3 reads CASSPDRFNSPLHF. DNA of the CDR3: TGTGCCAGCAGCCCGGACAGGTTCAATTCACCCCTCCACTTT. This rearrangement joins TRBV7-2 to TRBJ1-6, with 7 nucleotides matching TRBD1. The CDR3 has 14 residues. Per germline, CDR1 SGHTA and CDR2 FQGNSA. The trim removed 5 bases at V and 7 bases at J, leaving 5 bases unmatched.

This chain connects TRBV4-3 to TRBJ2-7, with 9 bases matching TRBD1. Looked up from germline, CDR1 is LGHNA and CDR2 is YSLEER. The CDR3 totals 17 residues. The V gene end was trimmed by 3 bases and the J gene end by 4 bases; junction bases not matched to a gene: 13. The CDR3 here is CASSQEVTGTGLYEQYF. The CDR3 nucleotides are TGCGCCAGCAGCCAGGAGGTTACCGGGACAGGGCTTTACGAGCAGTACTTC.

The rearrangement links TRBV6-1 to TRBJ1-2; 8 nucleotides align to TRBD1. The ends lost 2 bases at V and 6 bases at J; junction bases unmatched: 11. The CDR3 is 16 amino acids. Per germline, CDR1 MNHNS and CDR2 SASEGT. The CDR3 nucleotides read TGTGCCAGCAGTGAATACCTCGATGAGGGACAGGATGGCTACACCTTC. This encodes CASSEYLDEGQDGYTF.

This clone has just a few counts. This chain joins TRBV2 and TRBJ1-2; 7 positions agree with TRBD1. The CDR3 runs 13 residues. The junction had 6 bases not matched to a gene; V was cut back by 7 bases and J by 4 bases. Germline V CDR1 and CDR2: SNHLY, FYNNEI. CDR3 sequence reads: CASTQGDLYGYTF. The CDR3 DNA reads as TGTGCCAGCACCCAGGGGGACCTCTATGGCTACACCTTC.

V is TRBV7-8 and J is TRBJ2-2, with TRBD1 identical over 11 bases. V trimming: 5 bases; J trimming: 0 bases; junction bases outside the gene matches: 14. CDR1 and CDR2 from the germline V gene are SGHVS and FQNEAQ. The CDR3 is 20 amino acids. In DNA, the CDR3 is TGTGCCAGCAGCCGAGGGACAGGGGGTCTCGTTTTGCCGAACACCGGGGAGCTGTTTTTT. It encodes CASSRGTGGLVLPNTGELFF.

In nucleotides, the CDR3 is TGCGCCAGCAGCTTGTTGGCTCCCGGGGAGCTGTTTTTT. Encoded protein: CASSLLAPGELFF. The rearrangement uses TRBV5-1 and TRBJ2-2; D gene uncertain. Germline V gene sequence: CDR1 SGHRS, CDR2 YFSETQ. This CDR3 has 13 amino acids. Trimming took 1 base from V and 6 from J, leaving 7 bases between them.

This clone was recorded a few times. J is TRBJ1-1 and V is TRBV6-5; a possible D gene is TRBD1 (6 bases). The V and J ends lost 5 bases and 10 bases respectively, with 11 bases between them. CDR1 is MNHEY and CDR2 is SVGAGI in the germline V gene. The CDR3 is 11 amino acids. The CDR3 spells CASSQGFGAFF. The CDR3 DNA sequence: TGTGCCAGCAGTCAGGGGTTTGGAGCTTTCTTT.